These 21 T cell receptor beta chains originate from one sample sequenced in a study of regulatory T cells in long-lasting Graves disease. Through Arm-PCR of CDR3 regions and iRepertoire HTBI primers, TCR beta libraries were built. TCRdb re-derived calls from the multiplex PCR reads in MiXCR, one entry per CDR3 protein. The sample shows roughly 420,000 distinct CDR3 sequences, less than 20% of them seen only once. Time point indicated: newly diagnosed GD, antithyroid drugs for less than 3 months. From RNA extracted from PBMCs, the TCR library was made. This sample also belongs to another study, concerning T cells in Graves' hyperthyroidism and ophthalmopathy.

Specimen: peripheral blood mononuclear cells (PBMCs), collected at new diagnosis, from a patient treated with antithyroid drugs. The receptors here all came from a woman younger than 35 with Graves disease.

This clonotype appeared many times. The chain links TRBV28 to TRBJ2-7, with D possibly matching TRBD1 (5 bases). V was trimmed by 2 bases and J by 0 bases, leaving 11 bases between them. Germline values: CDR1 MDHEN, CDR2 SYDVKM. The CDR3 spans 15 residues. CDR3 DNA sequence: TGTGCCAGCAGTTTAAGGGCAGGGAACTCCTACGAGCAGTACTTC. Translating gives CASSLRAGNSYEQYF.

This clonotype was seen ten or more times. The chain carries TRBV20-1 and TRBJ2-5; 9 bases match TRBD2. The CDR3 is made up of 13 amino acids. The trim removed 4 bases at V and 3 bases at J, leaving 3 bases unmatched. Germline assignment: CDR1 DFQATT and CDR2 SNEGSKA (reference sequence). This CDR3 reads CSAIRLAEETQYF. CDR3 DNA sequence: TGCAGTGCTATTCGACTAGCGGAAGAGACCCAGTACTTC.

This clonotype turned up a few times. The junction departs from the called germline gene at one end, perhaps through a read error. The V call is TRBV20-1, the J call TRBJ2-7; weak D call: TRBD2 (7 bases). This CDR3 contains 13 residues. Per the germline V gene, CDR1 is DFQATT and CDR2 is SNEGSKA (reference sequence). This CDR3 is CRPAGGAGPEHYF. CDR3 bases: TGCAGGCCAGCTGGGGGGGCCGGGCCAGAGCACTACTTC.

This clonotype occurred many times. V is TRBV20-1 and J is TRBJ2-5, with D possibly TRBD2 on 6 matching bases. CDR1 is DFQATT, CDR2 SNEGSKA, per germline (reference sequence). The CDR3 contains 16 residues. The germline V and J ends were trimmed by 2 bases and 1 base, with 17 bases remaining between them. The CDR3 DNA reads TGCAGTGCTAGAAAAGGGCTAGCGCAACTCCAAGAGACCCAGTACTTC. This translates into CSARKGLAQLQETQYF.

On this clonotype itself: A read error is possible here, since a much larger clone lies one base away. The V call is TRBV30, the J call TRBJ2-1; D is unclear. The CDR3 length is 12 residues. V was cut by 0 bases and J by 10 bases, with 10 bases left in between. Looked up from germline, CDR1 is GTSNPN and CDR2 is SVGIG (reference sequence). The CDR3 sequence: CAWSVYGYEQFF. The DNA for the CDR3 is TGTGCCTGGAGTGTATACGGCTACGAGCAGTTCTTC.

This clonotype was seen a handful of times. This rearrangement joins TRBV2 to TRBJ1-4; 7 nucleotides agree with TRBD1. V lost 7 bases, J lost 7 bases, and 6 bases stayed unmatched. The CDR3 length is 13 residues. Germline loops: CDR1 SNHLY, CDR2 FYNNEI. Here the CDR3 DNA reads TGTGCCAGCAACAGGGGAGTAGGTGAAAAACTGTTTTTT. This sequence encodes CASNRGVGEKLFF.

This clonotype was observed many times. The V call is TRBV2, the J call TRBJ2-6; D is possibly TRBD1 or TRBD2 (5 bases each). The V gene's germline CDR1 is SNHLY and CDR2 FYNNEI. There are 16 residues in the CDR3. Trimming pared 6 bases from V and 2 bases from J, leaving 14 bases between. The CDR3 DNA follows: TGTGCCAGCAGCCGGGATGGGGGAGCTGGGGCCAACGTCCTGACTTTC. Translation gives CASSRDGGAGANVLTF.

This clonotype has only a few counts. The rearrangement links TRBV7-8 to TRBJ2-1, with 8 bases matching TRBD2. The germline CDR1 and CDR2 sequences are SGHVS and FQNEAQ. There are 18 residues in the CDR3. V shed 1 base, J shed 0 bases, and the junction held 8 bases outside the gene matches. CDR3 protein: CASSLDVAGPHSYNEQFF. The CDR3 coding sequence is TGTGCCAGCAGCTTAGATGTAGCGGGACCCCACTCCTACAATGAGCAGTTCTTC.

This clonotype was observed many times. The J gene is TRBJ2-1, the V gene TRBV20-1; 12 bases are shared with TRBD2. The CDR3 has 17 amino acids. The ends lost 2 bases at V and 2 bases at J; junction bases unmatched: 7. Germline V gene data show CDR1 as DFQATT and CDR2 as SNEGSKA (reference sequence). The CDR3 protein is CSARSWGLAGAYNEQFF. The DNA of the CDR3 is TGCAGTGCTAGATCGTGGGGACTAGCGGGTGCCTACAATGAGCAGTTCTTC.

This clonotype has a count of ten or more. The chain has TRBV30 and TRBJ1-2; D may be TRBD1 (6 bases). CDR1 is GTSNPN and CDR2 is SVGIG in the germline V gene (reference sequence). Deletions cut 2 bases from V and 2 bases from J, with 6 bases between. The CDR3 runs to 12 residues. This CDR3 reads CAWSQGNYGYTF. The CDR3, as DNA: TGTGCCTGGAGTCAGGGGAACTATGGCTACACCTTC.

This clonotype was seen many times. V and J are TRBV27 and TRBJ2-3; 9 bases map to TRBD1. The CDR3 extends over 16 amino acids. CDR1 and CDR2 (germline): MNHEY, SMNVEV (reference sequence). With 3 bases clipped from V and 2 bases from J, the junction kept 6 bases outside the gene matches. The CDR3 region has the DNA TGTGCCAGCAGTTTCTGGACAGGGGCTCCCACAGATACGCAGTATTTT. It translates to CASSFWTGAPTDTQYF.

In this sample, this clonotype turned up many times. V and J are TRBV12-3 or TRBV12-4 and TRBJ2-1, with 12 bases fitting TRBD2. Germline trimming cut 7 bases from V and 3 bases from J; bases unmatched to any gene: 4. The CDR3 runs to 15 residues. The CDR3 bases are TGTGCCAGCACTTGGGGACTAGCGGGCTACAATGAGCAGTTCTTC. Protein product: CASTWGLAGYNEQFF.

The sample holds many counts of this clonotype. This chain joins TRBV6-5 and TRBJ2-3; 12 positions match TRBD2. CDR1 and CDR2 from the germline V gene are MNHEY and SVGAGI. V shed 4 bases and J 6 bases; nucleotides not matched to a gene: 11. The CDR3 runs to 17 residues. CDR3 amino acids: CASSSGLAGLLGDTQYF. Here the CDR3 DNA reads TGTGCCAGCAGTTCCGGACTAGCGGGACTGTTGGGGGATACGCAGTATTTT.

J is TRBJ2-1 and V is TRBV7-3; D is unclear. Germline V CDR1 and CDR2: SGHTA, FQGTGA. The ends were cut back, 5 bases at V and 5 bases at J, with 19 bases in the middle. The CDR3 length is 16 residues. The CDR3 is CASSQVLSAQNNEQFF. The CDR3 DNA reads as TGTGCCAGCAGCCAAGTCCTGAGCGCCCAAAACAATGAGCAGTTCTTC.

Regarding this clonotype: Since a much larger clone is just one base distant, this may be a read error. The V gene is TRBV27, the J gene TRBJ2-7; possible D gene TRBD1, 5 bases. The CDR3 sequence is 15 residues long. The germline CDR1 and CDR2 sequences are MNHEY and SMNVEV (reference sequence). The CDR3 region is CASSLSGVPSCEQYF. Written as DNA, the CDR3 is TGTGCCAGCAGTTTATCAGGGGTCCCCTCCTGCGAGCAGTACTTC.

The rearrangement links TRBV6-5 to TRBJ2-2; 12 nucleotides align to TRBD2. V was pared by 2 bases and J by 4 bases, with 2 bases of the junction left unmatched. The CDR3 has 16 amino acids. Germline V lookup: CDR1 MNHEY, CDR2 SVGAGI. The CDR3 nucleotides read TGTGCCAGCAGTTACCTAGCGGGGGGGGGCACCGGGGAGCTGTTTTTT. This codes for CASSYLAGGGTGELFF.

This clonotype showed up just a few times. V gene TRBV28 combines with J gene TRBJ1-4, with 8 bases matching TRBD1. The CDR3 is 15 amino acids. V lost 8 bases and J lost 0; bases outside the gene matches: 5. From germline, CDR1 is MDHEN and CDR2 SYDVKM. CDR3: CASDRGMATNEKLFF. Written as DNA, the CDR3 is TGTGCCAGCGACAGGGGTATGGCAACTAATGAAAAACTGTTTTTT.

This clonotype occurred a few times. This chain connects TRBV6-1 to TRBJ1-6; 8 positions agree with TRBD1. CDR1 MNHNS and CDR2 SASEGT come from the germline V gene. The junction had 5 bases not matched to a gene; V was cut back by 3 bases and J by 10 bases. CDR3 length: 14 residues. CDR3 amino acids: CASSELDRESPLHF. The CDR3 DNA is TGTGCCAGCAGTGAGTTGGACAGGGAGTCACCCCTCCACTTT.

This clonotype was detected many times. This chain joins TRBV28 and TRBJ1-2; 7 bases agree with TRBD1. This CDR3 has 12 residues. Germline V CDR1 and CDR2: MDHEN, SYDVKM. The CDR3 sequence: CLTARQGGGYTF. In nucleotides, the CDR3 is TGTCTGACAGCACGGCAGGGGGGCGGCTACACCTTC.

This clonotype was seen ten or more times. The chain recombines TRBV30 with TRBJ1-1; D is perhaps TRBD1 (6 bases). CDR1 is GTSNPN and CDR2 is SVGIG in the germline V gene (reference sequence). Trimming pared 1 base from V and 1 base from J, leaving 16 bases between. There are 16 residues in the CDR3. CDR3 protein: CAWSGGSGQQNTEAFF. The CDR3 DNA is TGTGCCTGGAGTGGGGGTTCCGGACAGCAGAACACTGAAGCTTTCTTT. The entire variable domain, with the rest obtained from reference TRBV30 and TRBJ1-1, is as follows: SQTIHQWPATLVQPVGSPLSLECTVEGTSNPNLYWYRQAAGRGLQLLFYSVGIGQISSEVPQNLSASRPQDRQFILSSKKLLLSDSGFYLCAWSGGSGQQNTEAFFGQGTRLTVV.

The rearrangement joins TRBV20-1 to TRBJ2-1, with 10 nucleotides matching TRBD2. The CDR3 totals 17 residues. Germline values: CDR1 DFQATT, CDR2 SNEGSKA (reference sequence). The V segment lost 3 bases and the J segment 1 base; nucleotides outside the gene matches: 9. The chain's CDR3 is CSARAWASGRSYNEQFF. CDR3 in DNA: TGCAGTGCTAGGGCCTGGGCTAGCGGGAGATCCTACAATGAGCAGTTCTTC.